The rows below give T cell receptor beta chains drawn from one sample of a study of cytomegalovirus exposure and HLA in healthy donors. The method was immunoSEQ multiplex PCR; TCRdb's version includes in-frame clones alone and lacks a portion of them. The data show 60,000 to 85,000 clones, around 83% seen once. Sequencing was performed on PBMCs. These receptors originate from a man between 65 and 85 years old in good health and CMV-seropositive. Each CDR3 is given with its conserved first and last residue. A D gene is named only where the DNA matches it firmly. Expanded clones get a size class; other rows say once, few or many, or leave the size out.

len: 15
d_gene: TRBD2
j_gene: TRBJ2-1
v_gene: TRBV28
abundance: .
CDR3nt: TGTGCCAGCAGTTCCCCGGGACTAGCGGGACATGAGCAGTTCTTC
CDR3aa: CASSSPGLAGHEQFF

len: 13
d_gene: TRBD1
j_gene: TRBJ2-5
v_gene: TRBV29-1
abundance: .
CDR3nt: TGCAGCGTTGCGGGACAGGGGCAAGAGACCCAGTACTTC
CDR3aa: CSVAGQGQETQYF

len: 17
d_gene: TRBD2
j_gene: TRBJ2-2
v_gene: TRBV4-3
abundance: .
CDR3nt: TGCGCCAGCAGCCAAGACCCCGGGACTAGCTTTTTCGGGGAGCTGTTTTTT
CDR3aa: CASSQDPGTSFFGELFF

len: 16
d_gene: TRBD1
j_gene: TRBJ2-1
v_gene: TRBV7-2
abundance: .
CDR3nt: TGTGCCAGCAGCTTAGTGGGGACAGGGGATGGCAATGAGCAGTTCTTC
CDR3aa: CASSLVGTGDGNEQFF

len: 13
d_gene: TRBD1
j_gene: TRBJ2-7
v_gene: TRBV11-2
abundance: .
CDR3nt: TGTGCCAGCAGCTGGGACAGGGGATACGAGCAGTACTTC
CDR3aa: CASSWDRGYEQYF

len: 14
d_gene: .
j_gene: TRBJ2-6
v_gene: TRBV6-6
abundance: few
CDR3nt: TGTGCCAGCAGTACAAGCTCTGGGGCCAACGTCCTGACTTTC
CDR3aa: CASSTSSGANVLTF

len: 13
d_gene: TRBD1
j_gene: TRBJ2-5
v_gene: TRBV5-1
abundance: .
CDR3nt: TGCGCCAGCAGTTTCGGGACAGAAGAGACCCAGTACTTC
CDR3aa: CASSFGTEETQYF

len: 13
d_gene: .
j_gene: TRBJ1-2
v_gene: TRBV5-4
abundance: .
CDR3nt: TGTGCCAGCAGCCCGGACAGTAACTATGGCTACACCTTC
CDR3aa: CASSPDSNYGYTF

len: 13
d_gene: TRBD1
j_gene: TRBJ2-7
v_gene: TRBV29-1
abundance: .
CDR3nt: TGCAGCGTTGCCGGGACAGACTACTACGAGCAGTACTTC
CDR3aa: CSVAGTDYYEQYF

len: 14
d_gene: .
j_gene: TRBJ1-1
v_gene: TRBV7-8
abundance: once
CDR3nt: TGTGCCAGCAGCTTAGTTGTGGGGCTCACTGAAGCTTTCTTT
CDR3aa: CASSLVVGLTEAFF

len: 15
d_gene: TRBD1
j_gene: TRBJ1-5
v_gene: TRBV11-2
abundance: .
CDR3nt: TGTGCCAGCAGCTTCGGCAGGGGGCGAGGGCAGCCCCAGCATTTT
CDR3aa: CASSFGRGRGQPQHF

len: 15
d_gene: TRBD1
j_gene: TRBJ1-1
v_gene: TRBV29-1
abundance: .
CDR3nt: TGCAGCTACCGACAGGGCCTCACAGGAGACACTGAAGCTTTCTTT
CDR3aa: CSYRQGLTGDTEAFF

len: 14
d_gene: .
j_gene: TRBJ2-1
v_gene: TRBV7-6
abundance: few
CDR3nt: TGTGCCAGCAGTAACCCCACAGGATACAATGAGCAGTTCTTC
CDR3aa: CASSNPTGYNEQFF

len: 15
d_gene: .
j_gene: TRBJ2-2
v_gene: TRBV9
abundance: .
CDR3nt: TGTGCCAGCAGCGTAGGTATTTCAGCGTCCGGGGAGCTGTTTTTT
CDR3aa: CASSVGISASGELFF

len: 13
d_gene: TRBD2
j_gene: TRBJ2-5
v_gene: TRBV28
abundance: few
CDR3nt: TGTGCCAGCAGTTTTTTTTCAGCGGGGGAAGAGTACTTC
CDR3aa: CASSFFSAGEEYF

len: 11
d_gene: .
j_gene: TRBJ1-2
v_gene: TRBV5-6
abundance: .
CDR3nt: TGTGCCAGCAGCTCGAACTATGGCTACACCTTC
CDR3aa: CASSSNYGYTF

len: 12
d_gene: .
j_gene: TRBJ2-5
v_gene: TRBV6-5
abundance: .
CDR3nt: TGTGCCACCCGTGTGGTTGGGGCGACCCAGTACTTC
CDR3aa: CATRVVGATQYF

len: 19
d_gene: TRBD2
j_gene: TRBJ2-2
v_gene: TRBV4-1
abundance: .
CDR3nt: TGCGCCAGCAGCCTGGACTCCAGGACTAGCGGGAGGGGGAACGGGGAGCTGTTTTTT
CDR3aa: CASSLDSRTSGRGNGELFF

len: 16
d_gene: TRBD1
j_gene: TRBJ1-3
v_gene: TRBV10-3
abundance: .
CDR3nt: TGTGCCATCACCCTGGGACAGGGGATCTCTGGAAACACCATATATTTT
CDR3aa: CAITLGQGISGNTIYF

len: 14
d_gene: .
j_gene: TRBJ2-2
v_gene: TRBV11-2
abundance: .
CDR3nt: TGTGCCAGCAGCTCGGACAGCTTCACCGGGGAGCTGTTTTTT
CDR3aa: CASSSDSFTGELFF

len: 15
d_gene: TRBD1
j_gene: TRBJ1-5
v_gene: TRBV7-9
abundance: .
CDR3nt: TGTGCCAGCAGCACAGATGGGACAGGGGAACGGCCCCAGCATTTT
CDR3aa: CASSTDGTGERPQHF

len: 13
d_gene: .
j_gene: TRBJ1-1
v_gene: TRBV15
abundance: .
CDR3nt: TGTGCCACCAGCAGAGGGGGCGTCACTGAAGCTTTCTTT
CDR3aa: CATSRGGVTEAFF

len: 16
d_gene: .
j_gene: TRBJ2-7
v_gene: TRBV28
abundance: .
CDR3nt: TGTGCCAGCAGTTCCCCGGCAGCGGGCTTTTCCTACGAGCAGTACTTC
CDR3aa: CASSSPAAGFSYEQYF

len: 14
d_gene: .
j_gene: TRBJ2-1
v_gene: TRBV12-2
abundance: .
CDR3nt: TGTGCAAGTCGCTTAAGGGGGTTTTACAATGAGCAGTTCTTC
CDR3aa: CASRLRGFYNEQFF

len: 14
d_gene: .
j_gene: TRBJ2-1
v_gene: TRBV5-1
abundance: .
CDR3nt: TGCGCCAGCAGCCCGTTATATTCTAGCGATGAGCAGTTCTTC
CDR3aa: CASSPLYSSDEQFF

len: 15
d_gene: .
j_gene: TRBJ1-2
v_gene: TRBV6-5
abundance: .
CDR3nt: TGTGCCAGCAGTTACCGAGCAGGCCGTGGCTATGGCTACACCTTC
CDR3aa: CASSYRAGRGYGYTF

len: 14
d_gene: .
j_gene: TRBJ2-5
v_gene: TRBV5-1
abundance: few
CDR3nt: TGCGCCAGCAGGGACCGGGAGCACCGCGAGACCCAGTACTTC
CDR3aa: CASRDREHRETQYF

len: 14
d_gene: .
j_gene: TRBJ1-5
v_gene: TRBV30
abundance: .
CDR3nt: TGTGCCTGGAATCTGGGAGGGCCCAATCAGCCCCAGCATTTT
CDR3aa: CAWNLGGPNQPQHF

len: 16
d_gene: .
j_gene: TRBJ2-2
v_gene: TRBV5-1
abundance: .
CDR3nt: TGCGCCAGCAGCTTGGCCGACAGGGAGGACACCGGGGAGCTGTTTTTT
CDR3aa: CASSLADREDTGELFF

len: 19
d_gene: TRBD1
j_gene: TRBJ1-2
v_gene: TRBV5-1
abundance: .
CDR3nt: TGCGCCAGCAGCTTGGCGGGACAGGGCAGACGAGAGCACACCTATGGCTACACCTTC
CDR3aa: CASSLAGQGRREHTYGYTF

len: 15
d_gene: .
j_gene: TRBJ1-4
v_gene: TRBV28
abundance: .
CDR3nt: TGTGCCAGCAACATTGGAGAAGCAACTAATGAAAAACTGTTTTTT
CDR3aa: CASNIGEATNEKLFF

len: 13
d_gene: .
j_gene: TRBJ1-2
v_gene: TRBV2
abundance: once
CDR3nt: TGTGCCAGCACTAGCGAGGCGGTTGGCGGCTACACCTTC
CDR3aa: CASTSEAVGGYTF

len: 13
d_gene: TRBD1
j_gene: TRBJ2-7
v_gene: TRBV6-6
abundance: once
CDR3nt: TGTGCCAGCAAAAGACAGGGTGAGACCGAGCAGTACTTC
CDR3aa: CASKRQGETEQYF

len: 15
d_gene: TRBD2
j_gene: TRBJ2-3
v_gene: TRBV30
abundance: .
CDR3nt: TGTGCCTGCCAACTAGCGGGACTTAGCGCAGATACGCAGTATTTT
CDR3aa: CACQLAGLSADTQYF

len: 14
d_gene: .
j_gene: TRBJ2-5
v_gene: TRBV9
abundance: .
CDR3nt: TGTGCCAGCAGCGTAGAGGGGTTGGAGGAGACCCAGTACTTC
CDR3aa: CASSVEGLEETQYF

len: 13
d_gene: .
j_gene: TRBJ2-7
v_gene: TRBV10-3
abundance: .
CDR3nt: TGTGCCATCGGGGACACCTTCTCCTACGAGCAGTACTTC
CDR3aa: CAIGDTFSYEQYF

len: 15
d_gene: TRBD1
j_gene: TRBJ1-2
v_gene: TRBV15
abundance: .
CDR3nt: TGTGCCACCAGCAGAGATAAGGGGACAGGGGACTACTACACCTTC
CDR3aa: CATSRDKGTGDYYTF

len: 14
d_gene: TRBD1
j_gene: TRBJ1-4
v_gene: TRBV5-1
abundance: .
CDR3nt: TGCGCCAGCAGCTCCCCAGGGGGAGGTGAAAAACTGTTTTTT
CDR3aa: CASSSPGGGEKLFF

len: 12
d_gene: .
j_gene: TRBJ1-4
v_gene: TRBV30
abundance: .
CDR3nt: TGTGCCTGGAGACAGGGCTATGAAAAACTGTTTTTT
CDR3aa: CAWRQGYEKLFF

len: 14
d_gene: .
j_gene: TRBJ1-5
v_gene: TRBV19
abundance: .
CDR3nt: TGTGCCAGTAGTATCCGGGAAGGCAATCAGCCCCAGCATTTT
CDR3aa: CASSIREGNQPQHF

len: 11
d_gene: .
j_gene: TRBJ1-2
v_gene: TRBV29-1
abundance: .
CDR3nt: TGCAGCGTTGGACAGAACTATGGCTACACCTTC
CDR3aa: CSVGQNYGYTF

len: 14
d_gene: TRBD2
j_gene: TRBJ2-5
v_gene: TRBV5-4
abundance: .
CDR3nt: TGTGCCAGCAGCTCGGGACTAGCGGGAGAGACCCAGTACTTC
CDR3aa: CASSSGLAGETQYF

len: 16
d_gene: TRBD2
j_gene: TRBJ2-5
v_gene: TRBV7-7
abundance: .
CDR3nt: TGTGCCAGCAGCTTAGAAGTAGCGGGGGGCCAAGAGACCCAGTACTTC
CDR3aa: CASSLEVAGGQETQYF

len: 14
d_gene: .
j_gene: TRBJ1-3
v_gene: TRBV10-1
abundance: few
CDR3nt: TGCGCCAGCAGCTCGACAGACTCTGGAAACACCATATATTTT
CDR3aa: CASSSTDSGNTIYF

len: 14
d_gene: TRBD1
j_gene: TRBJ2-1
v_gene: TRBV6-5
abundance: few
CDR3nt: TGTGCCAGCAGTTACGCCGGGACAGGCTATGAGCAGTTCTTC
CDR3aa: CASSYAGTGYEQFF

len: 16
d_gene: TRBD1
j_gene: TRBJ1-1
v_gene: TRBV7-9
abundance: .
CDR3nt: TGTGCCAGCAGTCCCGTGGGGCGGACAGGGGGCTTTGAAGCTTTCTTT
CDR3aa: CASSPVGRTGGFEAFF

len: 17
d_gene: TRBD1
j_gene: TRBJ2-5
v_gene: TRBV7-7
abundance: .
CDR3nt: TGTGCTAGCAGCTTAGGGGCGACAGGGGTATCCCAAGAGACCCAGTACTTC
CDR3aa: CASSLGATGVSQETQYF

len: 12
d_gene: .
j_gene: TRBJ2-5
v_gene: TRBV7-2
abundance: .
CDR3nt: TGTGCCAGCAGTACACAGCGGGAGACCCAGTACTTC
CDR3aa: CASSTQRETQYF

len: 15
d_gene: .
j_gene: TRBJ2-3
v_gene: TRBV7-3
abundance: .
CDR3nt: TGTGCCAGCAGCCTTTGGGCGGGACGGTCAGATACGCAGTATTTT
CDR3aa: CASSLWAGRSDTQYF